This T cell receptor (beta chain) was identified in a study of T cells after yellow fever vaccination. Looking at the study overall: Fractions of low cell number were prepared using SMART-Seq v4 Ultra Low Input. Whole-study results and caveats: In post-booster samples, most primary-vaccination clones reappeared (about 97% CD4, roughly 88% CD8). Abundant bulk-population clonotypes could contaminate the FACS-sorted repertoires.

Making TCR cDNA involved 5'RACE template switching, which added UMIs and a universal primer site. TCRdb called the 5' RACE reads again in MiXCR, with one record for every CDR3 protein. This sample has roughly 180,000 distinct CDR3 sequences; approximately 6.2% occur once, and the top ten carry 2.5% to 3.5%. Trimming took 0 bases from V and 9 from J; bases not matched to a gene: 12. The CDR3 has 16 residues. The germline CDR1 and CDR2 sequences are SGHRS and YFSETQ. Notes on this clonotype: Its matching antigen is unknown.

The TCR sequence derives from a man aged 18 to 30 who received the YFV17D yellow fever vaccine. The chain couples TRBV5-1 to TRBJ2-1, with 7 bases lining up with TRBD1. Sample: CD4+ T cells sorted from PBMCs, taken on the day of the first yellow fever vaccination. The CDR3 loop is CASSLAPTGFPSEQFF. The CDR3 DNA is TGCGCCAGCAGCTTGGCCCCGACAGGGTTCCCGAGTGAGCAGTTCTTC. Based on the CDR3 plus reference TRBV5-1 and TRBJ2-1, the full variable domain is KAGVTQTPRYLIKTRGQQVTLSCSPISGHRSVSWYQQTPGQGLQFLFEYFSETQRNKGNFPGRFSGRQFSNSRSEMNVSTLELGDSALYLCASSLAPTGFPSEQFFGPGTRLTVL.